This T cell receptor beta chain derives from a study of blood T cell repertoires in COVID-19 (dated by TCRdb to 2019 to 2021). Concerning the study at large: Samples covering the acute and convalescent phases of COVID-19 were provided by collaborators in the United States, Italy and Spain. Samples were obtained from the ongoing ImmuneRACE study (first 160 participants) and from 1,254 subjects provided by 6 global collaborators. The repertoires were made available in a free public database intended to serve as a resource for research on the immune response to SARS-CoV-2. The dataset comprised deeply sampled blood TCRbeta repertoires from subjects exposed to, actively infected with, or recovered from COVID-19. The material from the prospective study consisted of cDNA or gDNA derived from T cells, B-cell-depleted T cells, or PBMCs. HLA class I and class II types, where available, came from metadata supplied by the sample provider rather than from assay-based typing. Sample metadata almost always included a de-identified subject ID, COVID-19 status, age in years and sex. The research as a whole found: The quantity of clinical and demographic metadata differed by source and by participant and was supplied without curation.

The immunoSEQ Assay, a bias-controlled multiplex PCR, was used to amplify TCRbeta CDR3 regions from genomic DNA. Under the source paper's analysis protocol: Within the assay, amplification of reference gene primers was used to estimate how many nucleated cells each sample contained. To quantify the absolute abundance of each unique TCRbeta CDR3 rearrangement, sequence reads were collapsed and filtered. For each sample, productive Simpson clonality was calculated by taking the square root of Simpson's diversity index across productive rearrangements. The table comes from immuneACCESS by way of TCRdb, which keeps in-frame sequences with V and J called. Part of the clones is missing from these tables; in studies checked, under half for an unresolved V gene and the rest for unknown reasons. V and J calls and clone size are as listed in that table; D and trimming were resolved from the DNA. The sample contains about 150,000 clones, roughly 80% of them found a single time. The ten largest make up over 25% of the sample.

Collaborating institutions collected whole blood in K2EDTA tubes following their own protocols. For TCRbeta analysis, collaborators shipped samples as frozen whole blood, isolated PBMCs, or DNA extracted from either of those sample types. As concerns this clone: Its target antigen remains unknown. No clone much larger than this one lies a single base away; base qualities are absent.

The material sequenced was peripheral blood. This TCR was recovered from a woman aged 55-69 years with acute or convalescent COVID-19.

The CDR3: CASSLPTGGDGYTF. The DNA is TGTGCCAGCAGCCTACCCACGGGGGGGGACGGCTACACCTTC. This sequence uses TRBV5-6 and TRBJ1-2; TRBD1 is possibly the D segment (5 matching bases). Including cysteine and phenylalanine, the CDR3 has 14 amino acids. Solely the CDR3 DNA is kept, with 42 bases framed from the first base. Sequences SGHDT (CDR1) and YYEEEE (CDR2) are obtained from the germline V gene. V drops 4 bases and J drops 8 bases, leaving 18 bases in between.